This TCR beta chain was recorded in a study of blood T cell repertoires in COVID-19. The repertoire was sequenced with immunoSEQ multiplex PCR; TCRdb's copy has only in-frame clones and lacks some. The table lists around 130,000 clones, around 86% of them singletons. CDR3 size: 16 residues. Trimming took 4 bases from V and 0 from J; bases not matched to a gene: 5. CDR1 LNHDA and CDR2 SQIVND come from the germline V gene (reference sequence). This chain uses TRBV19 with TRBJ1-5; 8 bases are shared with TRBD1. This TCR was recovered from a man aged 25-45 years who had recovered from COVID-19. The sequenced sample consisted of PBMCs or T cells enriched from blood (not recorded which). This CDR3 is CASSTGGFLSNQPQHF. Here the CDR3 DNA reads TGTGCCAGTAGTACAGGGGGCTTCCTTAGCAATCAGCCCCAGCATTTT.